The next 15 T cell receptor beta chains were all read from a single sample in a study of blood T cells in healthy people across ages. Primed by a sample-barcoded 5' primer and a J-beta primer mix, a second PCR proceeded for 7 to 11 cycles. TCRdb called the 5' RACE reads again in MiXCR, with one record for every CDR3 protein. The data contain about 970,000 distinct CDR3 sequences, roughly 51% of them seen just once; the ten biggest clones take up over 20%. The material sequenced was blood. Receptor source: a woman between 55 and 75 years old in good health.

Concerning this clonotype: This may come from a read error, since a much larger clone is one base off. The chain links TRBV29-1 to TRBJ2-7; 8 bases are a match to TRBD1. The ends lost 7 bases at V and 6 bases at J; junction bases unmatched: 14. This CDR3 has 14 amino acids. Germline CDR1 SQVTM, CDR2 ANQGSEA. The CDR3 sequence is CSGVIRDRTSEQYF. Here the CDR3 DNA reads TGCAGCGGTGTAATCCGGGACAGGACCTCCGAGCAGTACTTC.

The chain recombines TRBV5-6 with TRBJ2-7; no reliable D call. This CDR3 has 11 residues. Germline CDR1 reads SGHDT; CDR2 reads YYEEEE. V was cut by 6 bases and J by 7 bases, with 11 bases left in between. CDR3 region: CASNENNEQYF. The CDR3 nucleotides are TGTGCCAGCAACGAAAACAATGAGCAGTACTTC.

The chain carries TRBV20-1 and TRBJ2-5; a weak D match, TRBD2 (6 bases). The J call is doubtful: the DNA matches TRBJ2-1 better. This CDR3 has 14 residues. Germline V CDR1 and CDR2: DFQATT, SNEGSKA (reference sequence). The CDR3 DNA is TGCAGTGCTCGGGACTTTGGTAGGCAAGAGACCCAGTTCTTC. Amino acids: CSARDFGRQETQFF.

This clonotype was seen a handful of times. The J gene is TRBJ1-2, the V gene TRBV15; 7 nucleotides line up with TRBD1. Trimming cost V 5 bases and J 3 bases; bases outside gene matches: 3. There are 13 residues in the CDR3. Per the germline V gene, CDR1 is LNHNV and CDR2 is YYDKDF (reference sequence). The CDR3 DNA sequence: TGTGCCACCAGCTTCACAGGGGACTATGGCTACACCTTC. The encoded protein is CATSFTGDYGYTF.

This clonotype was picked up one time. This chain links TRBV5-1 with TRBJ2-1; D not resolved. This CDR3 has 14 residues. Germline values: CDR1 SGHRS, CDR2 YFSETQ. V dropped 3 bases and J dropped 8 bases, with 15 bases sitting between them. The CDR3 bases are TGCGCCAGCAGCTCCTACCGACTCGAGGATGAGCAGTTCTTC. It encodes CASSSYRLEDEQFF.

The V and J genes are TRBV29-1 and TRBJ1-4, with a tentative D call TRBD1 (6 bases). Germline V CDR1 and CDR2: SQVTM, ANQGSEA. This CDR3 has 18 amino acids. Trimming left V 6 bases short and J 0 bases short, with 23 bases between. CDR3 bases: TGCAGCGTCTCCGTTGGGACAAGATCATCTGCAACTAATGAAAAACTGTTTTTT. It translates to CSVSVGTRSSATNEKLFF.

V usage is TRBV5-6 and J usage is TRBJ1-2; the D is unclear. Germline V gene data show CDR1 as SGHDT and CDR2 as YYEEEE. The CDR3 extends over 13 amino acids. Deletions cut 3 bases from V and 0 bases from J, with 6 bases between. CDR3 amino acids: CASSSPANYGYTF. The CDR3 coding sequence is TGTGCCAGCAGCTCACCGGCTAACTATGGCTACACCTTC.

The chain recombines TRBV28 with TRBJ2-3; 12 bases map to TRBD1. This CDR3 spans 14 amino acids. V lost 11 bases, J lost 4 bases, and 7 bases stayed unmatched. The germline V gene has CDR1 MDHEN and CDR2 SYDVKM. The CDR3 DNA reads TGTGCCGGAGGGACAGGGGGCTGGGCAGATACGCAGTATTTT. Translating gives CAGGTGGWADTQYF.

This chain uses TRBV29-1 with TRBJ2-7; TRBD2 agrees at 8 bases. Trimming took 2 bases from V and 4 from J; bases not matched to a gene: 4. The germline CDR1 and CDR2 sequences are SQVTM and ANQGSEA. The CDR3 runs 13 residues. CDR3 in DNA: TGCAGCGTTGAAACGGGAGGGCCGTACGAGCAGTACTTC. It codes for CSVETGGPYEQYF.

This clonotype was recorded a few times. Its ends do not fully match the called genes, so a read error is possible. This chain links TRBV20-1 with TRBJ2-1; 12 nucleotides line up with TRBD2. Looked up from germline, CDR1 is DFQATT and CDR2 is SNEGSKA (reference sequence). This CDR3 is 13 amino acids long. In DNA form, the CDR3 reads TGCAGTCCTAGACTAGCGGGAGAGTTTGAGCAGTTCTTC. This translates into CSPRLAGEFEQFF.

The chain recombines TRBV6-2 or TRBV6-3 with TRBJ1-2, with 8 nucleotides matching TRBD1. Germline trimming cut 4 bases from V and 3 bases from J; bases unmatched to any gene: 13. Per the germline V gene, CDR1 is MNHEY and CDR2 is SVGEGT. The CDR3 is 17 residues long. CDR3 region: CASSSRTGYIFYYGYTF. For the CDR3, the DNA is TGTGCCAGCAGTTCACGGACAGGGTACATTTTCTACTATGGCTACACCTTC.

This rearrangement joins TRBV7-9 to TRBJ1-1; TRBD1 matches 12 bases. The junction had 7 bases not matched to a gene; V was cut back by 7 bases and J by 4 bases. Germline CDR1 and CDR2: SEHNR and FQNEAQ (reference sequence). There are 15 residues in the CDR3. The CDR3 reads CASKRDRGRGTEAFF. DNA of the CDR3: TGTGCCAGCAAAAGGGACAGGGGGCGCGGCACTGAAGCTTTCTTT.

As to this clonotype: One end of the junction varies from germline; a read error may be responsible. The chain combines TRBV7-8 with TRBJ2-1; TRBD1 or TRBD2 may be the D gene (6 bases each). The CDR3 has 15 amino acids. Germline values: CDR1 SGHVS, CDR2 FQNEAQ. CDR3 residues: CAGSPLGGSYNEQFF. In nucleotides, the CDR3 is TGTGCCGGCAGCCCACTAGGGGGGTCCTACAATGAGCAGTTCTTC.

This clonotype has a handful of counts. V gene TRBV13 combines with J gene TRBJ2-1, with 7 bases lining up with TRBD2. V shed 2 bases, J shed 6 bases, and the junction held 16 bases outside the gene matches. The CDR3 totals 18 residues. The V gene's germline CDR1 is PRHDT and CDR2 FYEKMQ (reference sequence). CDR3 DNA sequence: TGTGCCAGCAGCTTACTACCCTGGGGACTCAGGGAGGGCAATGAGCAGTTCTTC. It yields the protein CASSLLPWGLREGNEQFF.

The gene calls are TRBV20-1 and TRBJ1-1; TRBD1 aligns across 9 bases. The germline CDR1 and CDR2 sequences are DFQATT and SNEGSKA (reference sequence). With V trimmed by 0 bases and J by 4 bases, 12 bases remained unmatched. This CDR3 has 17 amino acids. The CDR3 protein is CSARDRDRVPFSTEAFF. CDR3 sequence (DNA): TGCAGTGCTAGAGATAGGGACAGGGTCCCCTTTAGCACTGAAGCTTTCTTT.